Listed here is a single T cell receptor (beta chain). The data belong to a study of blood T cell repertoires in COVID-19. Across the study: Some COVID-19 samples were acute and others convalescent; all came from the United States, Italy and Spain. T cells, B-cell-depleted T cells, or PBMCs supplied cDNA or gDNA.

The repertoire was sequenced with immunoSEQ multiplex PCR; TCRdb's copy has only in-frame clones and lacks some. The sample records approximately 300,000 clones, approximately 88% being singletons. Per the germline V gene, CDR1 is SQVTM and CDR2 is ANQGSEA. V shed 4 bases and J 3 bases; nucleotides not matched to a gene: 4. This CDR3 region has 15 residues. The sample comprised peripheral blood. The rearrangement joins TRBV29-1 to TRBJ2-2; 11 nucleotides match TRBD2. The source is a woman in her forties or fifties with active or convalescent COVID-19. CDR3 DNA: TGCAGCGTTGGGAAACTAGCGGGGGACACCGGGGAGCTGTTTTTT. Protein sequence: CSVGKLAGDTGELFF.